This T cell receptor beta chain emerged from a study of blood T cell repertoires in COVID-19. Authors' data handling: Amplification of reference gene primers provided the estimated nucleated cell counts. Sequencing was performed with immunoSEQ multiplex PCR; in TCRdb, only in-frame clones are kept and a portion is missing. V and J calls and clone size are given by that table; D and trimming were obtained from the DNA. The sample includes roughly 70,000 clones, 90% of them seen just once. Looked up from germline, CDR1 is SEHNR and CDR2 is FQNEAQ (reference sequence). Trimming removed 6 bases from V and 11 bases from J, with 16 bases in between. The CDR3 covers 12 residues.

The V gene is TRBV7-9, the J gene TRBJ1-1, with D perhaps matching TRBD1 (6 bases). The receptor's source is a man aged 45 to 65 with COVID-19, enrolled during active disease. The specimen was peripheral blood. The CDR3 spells CASSRGSERAFF. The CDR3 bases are TGTGCCAGCAGTAGGGGGTCCGAACGCGCTTTCTTT. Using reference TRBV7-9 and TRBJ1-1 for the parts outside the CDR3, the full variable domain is DTGVSQNPRHKITKRGQNVTFRCDPISEHNRLYWYRQTLGQGPEFLTYFQNEAQLEKSRLLSDRFSAERPKGSFSTLEIQRTEQGDSAMYLCASSRGSERAFFGQGTRLTVV.